This T cell receptor (beta chain) was recovered during a study of T cell clones after liver transplantation. V shed 5 bases, J shed 0 bases, and the junction held 10 bases outside the gene matches. The CDR3 length is 17 residues. Germline V CDR1 and CDR2: LNHDA, SQIVND (reference sequence). TCRdb's table, derived via immunoSEQ multiplex PCR, lists solely in-frame clones and lacks some. Here the sample spans 75,000 to 100,000 clones, over 80% being singletons. This TCR was recovered from a human patient who received a liver transplant. Some T cells may have come from the graft donor. The sequencing here drew on CD4+ T cells from blood, taken 46 months after liver transplant. The gene calls are TRBV19 and TRBJ1-5; 7 bases match TRBD1. CDR3 coding DNA: TGTGCCAGTAGTCTAAGGGACAGCCGCTTTAGCAATCAGCCCCAGCATTTT. This gives the protein CASSLRDSRFSNQPQHF.